This TCR beta chain is from a study of T cell responses to AZD1222 COVID-19 vaccine. Study-level results: Within unmutated variant regions lay the reported targets of nearly half of spike-specific TCRs.

TCRdb's copy holds only in-frame clones and misses some; the assay was immunoSEQ multiplex PCR. Among about 120,000 clones, around 87% were seen once, and the ten largest hold about 3.5%. Per the germline V gene, CDR1 is MNHEY and CDR2 is SVGAGI. The CDR3 loop spans 15 amino acids. V gave up 6 bases and J gave up 0 bases, with 9 bases separating them. Worth noting for this clone: Its antigen is as yet unknown.

This chain links TRBV6-5 with TRBJ2-6, with D unresolved. The starting material was peripheral blood, obtained on day 0 of AZD1222 vaccination. This receptor was identified in an adult in good health. The CDR3 sequence: CASRLTVSGANVLTF. DNA for the CDR3: TGTGCCAGCAGGCTAACTGTCTCTGGGGCCAACGTCCTGACTTTC.